This T cell receptor (beta chain) was identified in a study of glioma-infiltrating T cells. This clonotype was recorded only once. The iRepertoire nested amplicon-rescue multiplex PCR amplified TCR alpha and beta CDR3s from RNA. TCRdb called the multiplex PCR reads again in MiXCR, with one record for every CDR3 protein. The sample lists more than 300,000 distinct CDR3 sequences, around 45% seen once, with 12% in the top ten. Trimming took 0 bases from V and 6 from J, leaving 18 bases between them. Germline CDR1 reads LGHDT; CDR2 reads YNNKEL (reference sequence). This CDR3 is 17 amino acids long. This receptor was identified in a human donor with low-grade glioma or glioblastoma, undergoing nonglioma brain surgery, or in good health (not recorded which). Sequenced material: glioma tissue, nonneoplastic brain tissue, or PBMCs (not recorded which). This chain connects TRBV3-1 to TRBJ2-1, with D perhaps given as TRBD1 or TRBD2 (6 bases each). This CDR3 reads CASSQEWGAALGNEQFF. CDR3 coding DNA: TGTGCCAGCAGCCAAGAATGGGGGGCCGCCCTGGGCAATGAGCAGTTCTTC.